This section outlines one T cell receptor beta chain sequence together with its context. This sample was included in a study of shared clonotypes between healthy human individuals. In the study overall: The study used three CD4 naive, three CD4 memory, two CD8 naive and one CD8 memory plate per donor.

The protocol was immunoSEQ multiplex PCR, while the TCRdb copy is restricted to in-frame clones and leaves out a portion. The profile shows around 2,000,000 clones, roughly 91% of them singletons. Only CD45RO-negative cells positively selected for CCR7 counted as naive CD8 cells, so terminally differentiated effector memory CD45RA+ cells were excluded. This TCR came from a man between 18 and 35 years old in good health. Some clones in this sample may be carry-over from other donors' samples. The specimen sequenced was naive CD8+ T cells from PBMCs.

In nucleotides, the CDR3 is TGTGCCAGCGGGTGGCGGGAGGGCCAGTACGAGCAGTACTTC. This translates into CASGWREGQYEQYF. This chain connects TRBV5-6 to TRBJ2-7, with TRBD2 matching over 9 bases. V lost 7 bases and J lost 4; bases outside the gene matches: 9. Germline V gene lookup returns CDR1 SGHDT and CDR2 YYEEEE. The CDR3 loop spans 14 amino acids.